These 7 T cell receptor beta chains came from one sample sequenced in a study of circulating CD8 cells and anti-PD-1 response in melanoma. TCR libraries were prepared from roughly 14 ng of total RNA with the QIAseq Immune Repertoire TCR panel. MiXCR, applied by TCRdb to the reads, yields one record per CDR3 protein. Found here are about 990 distinct CDR3 sequences, about 9.2% of them singletons; the top ten hold roughly 54%. Live CD3+CD8+TCRalphabeta+ cells were sorted into four subsets by PD-1 and/or TIGIT. The starting material was CD8+ T cells from PBMCs, obtained at baseline or after one month of anti-PD-1 therapy (not recorded which). The receptors originated from a human donor with melanoma.

This clonotype qualifies as medium-sized. The chain has TRBV6-1 and TRBJ2-1; TRBD1 or TRBD2 may be the D gene (6 bases each). The CDR3 loop spans 14 amino acids. V dropped 6 bases and J dropped 4 bases, with 13 bases sitting between them. Germline V gene sequence: CDR1 MNHNS, CDR2 SASEGT. The CDR3 DNA follows: TGTGCCAGCAGCCTCGGGGGCCCTTACAATGAGCAGTTCTTC. Translated, it gives CASSLGGPYNEQFF.

This clonotype rates as medium-sized. The chain has TRBV19 and TRBJ2-1; 9 bases are shared with TRBD2. J lost 8 bases, V lost 7 bases, and 9 bases had no gene match. Germline CDR1 and CDR2: LNHDA and SQIVND (reference sequence). The CDR3 covers 14 residues. The CDR3 here is CASKRGTSMHEQFF. In DNA, the CDR3 is TGTGCCAGTAAACGGGGGACTAGCATGCATGAGCAGTTCTTC. The full variable domain, completed using reference TRBV19 and TRBJ2-1, is DGGITQSPKYLFRKEGQNVTLSCEQNLNHDAMYWYRQDPGQGLRLIYYSQIVNDFQKGDIAEGYSVSREKKESFPLTVTSAQKNPTAFYLCASKRGTSMHEQFFGPGTRLTVL.

In its sample, this clonotype ranks as medium-sized. J is TRBJ2-1 and V is TRBV9; a weak D match, TRBD2 (6 bases). Germline CDR1 is SGDLS and CDR2 is YYNGEE. There are 14 residues in the CDR3. Trimming left V 3 bases short and J 8 bases short, with 15 bases between. CDR3 bases: TGTGCCAGCAGCGGACTAGGAGGGAACGATGAGCAGTTCTTC. This encodes CASSGLGGNDEQFF.

Concerning this clonotype itself: One end of the junction varies from germline; a read error may be responsible. The gene calls are TRBV27 and TRBJ2-7; a possible D gene is TRBD1 (5 bases). The germline V gene encodes CDR1 MNHEY and CDR2 SMNVEV (reference sequence). The CDR3 sequence is 13 residues long. In DNA, the CDR3 is TGTGCCAGCAGCAGTACAGGATCCCACGAGCGGTACTTC. Residues: CASSSTGSHERYF.

This clonotype occurred a few times. This chain joins TRBV7-8 and TRBJ1-1; the D gene is possibly TRBD1 (5 bases). V lost 1 base to trimming and J lost 0 bases, with 15 bases between them. CDR3 size: 17 residues. Germline CDR1 reads SGHVS; CDR2 reads FQNEAQ. The CDR3 region is CASSLGSGLGMNTEAFF. CDR3 in DNA: TGTGCCAGCAGCTTAGGCTCGGGGCTGGGGATGAACACTGAAGCTTTCTTT.

This chain connects TRBV19 to TRBJ2-1; D remains ambiguous. Trimming shortened V by 5 bases and J by 2 bases, and 10 bases separated the two germline ends. Germline assignment: CDR1 LNHDA and CDR2 SQIVND (reference sequence). This CDR3 is built from 14 residues. The DNA of the CDR3 is TGTGCCAGTAGTCCCCAGTATGCCTACAATGAGCAGTTCTTC. As protein: CASSPQYAYNEQFF. The variable domain in full, completed from reference TRBV19 and TRBJ2-1, reads DGGITQSPKYLFRKEGQNVTLSCEQNLNHDAMYWYRQDPGQGLRLIYYSQIVNDFQKGDIAEGYSVSREKKESFPLTVTSAQKNPTAFYLCASSPQYAYNEQFFGPGTRLTVL.

Notes on this clonotype: It may be a read error: a sequence one base away is much more abundant. The rearrangement uses TRBV4-3 and TRBJ2-2; 7 bases match TRBD1. This CDR3 is built from 16 residues. From germline, CDR1 is LGHNA and CDR2 YSLEER. CDR3 sequence: CAGSQGQDFYTGELFF. In DNA, the CDR3 is TGCGCCGGCAGCCAAGGACAGGACTTCTACACCGGGGAGCTGTTTTTT.